Below are 12 T cell receptor beta chains sequenced from a single sample in a study of cytomegalovirus exposure and HLA in healthy donors. PCR used 60 Vbeta primers and 13 Jbeta primers. Profiled with immunoSEQ multiplex PCR; TCRdb holds only in-frame clones, not every one. The repertoire holds more than 85,000 clones, approximately 72% seen once, with around 14% in the top ten. Material: PBMCs. The receptors here all came from a male donor in good health and CMV-seropositive.

This chain connects TRBV6-6 to TRBJ1-5; a weak D match, TRBD1 (5 bases). Germline V CDR1 and CDR2: MNHNY, SVGAGI (reference sequence). Deletions cut 2 bases from V and 3 bases from J, with 8 bases between. The length of the CDR3 is 14 residues. CDR3 DNA sequence: TGTGCCAGCAGTTACGGGGCAGCCAATCAGCCCCAGCATTTT. The encoded protein is CASSYGAANQPQHF.

The chain has TRBV13 and TRBJ1-6; 8 positions agree with TRBD1. Germline V lookup: CDR1 PRHDT, CDR2 FYEKMQ (reference sequence). V shed 2 bases and J 9 bases; nucleotides not matched to a gene: 6. This CDR3 is built from 15 residues. CDR3 residues: CASSLRGDRGSPLHF. The CDR3 DNA reads as TGTGCCAGCAGCTTAAGGGGAGACAGGGGTTCACCCCTCCACTTT.

The gene calls are TRBV5-4 and TRBJ2-5, with a tentative D call TRBD1 (6 bases). Germline CDR1 is SGHNT and CDR2 is YYREEE (reference sequence). V shed 0 bases and J shed 8 bases, with 14 bases lying between them. The CDR3 spans 14 residues. CDR3 coding DNA: TGTGCCAGCAGCTTGGCTGGACAGAAGAGAACCCAGTACTTC. This sequence encodes CASSLAGQKRTQYF.

The J gene is TRBJ1-1, the V gene TRBV7-3, with 7 bases lining up with TRBD1. CDR1 and CDR2 from the germline V gene are SGHTA and FQGTGA. V dropped 5 bases and J dropped 6; count of bases not matched to a gene: 9. CDR3 length equals 14 residues. The CDR3 sequence is CASSLQGVRSEAFF. The CDR3 coding sequence is TGTGCCAGCAGCCTGCAGGGGGTCCGGTCTGAAGCTTTCTTT.

This rearrangement joins TRBV5-1 to TRBJ2-4; 7 positions match TRBD1. The CDR3 covers 15 residues. The V gene's germline CDR1 is SGHRS and CDR2 YFSETQ. The V gene end was trimmed by 4 bases and the J gene end by 1 base; junction bases not matched to a gene: 5. DNA for the CDR3: TGCGCCAGCAGCCCGCAACAGGGGGCCAAAAACATTCAGTACTTC. It yields the protein CASSPQQGAKNIQYF.

V usage is TRBV7-2 and J usage is TRBJ2-7; D may be TRBD1 (6 bases). V lost 5 bases and J 4 bases, leaving 12 bases between the germline ends. The CDR3 contains 13 residues. Germline V gene data show CDR1 as SGHTA and CDR2 as FQGNSA. CDR3 DNA sequence: TGTGCCAGCAGCGCAGACAGGAGGTACGAGCAGTACTTC. This gives the protein CASSADRRYEQYF. Full variable domain (rest looked up from reference TRBV7-2 and TRBJ2-7): GAGVSQSPSNKVTEKGKDVELRCDPISGHTALYWYRQSLGQGLEFLIYFQGNSAPDKSGLPSDRFSAERTGGSVSTLTIQRTQQEDSAVYLCASSADRRYEQYFGPGTRLTVT.

This rearrangement joins TRBV6-5 to TRBJ2-7; D may be TRBD2 (5 bases). Germline CDR1 MNHEY, CDR2 SVGAGI. Trimming took 6 bases from V and 6 from J, leaving 18 bases between them. This CDR3 comprises 14 residues. The CDR3 DNA sequence: TGTGCCAGCAGCCTAACCGGGGTTCCTGGCGAGCAGTACTTC. The encoded protein is CASSLTGVPGEQYF.

The chain recombines TRBV6-5 with TRBJ2-2; tentative D call: TRBD1 (5 bases). The CDR3 is made up of 13 amino acids. Trimming removed 9 bases at V and 2 bases at J, with 10 bases between. From germline, CDR1 is MNHEY and CDR2 SVGAGI. The CDR3 protein is CASRGTNTGELFF. CDR3 DNA sequence: TGTGCCAGTAGGGGAACAAACACCGGGGAGCTGTTTTTT.

This chain links TRBV5-1 with TRBJ2-1; TRBD1 agrees at 8 bases. The J segment lost 6 bases and the V segment lost 4 bases, leaving 6 bases of the junction unmatched. Germline CDR1 and CDR2: SGHRS and YFSETQ. This CDR3 has 14 amino acids. The CDR3 sequence: CASSKDRVGNEQFF. The DNA of the CDR3 is TGCGCCAGCAGCAAGGACAGGGTAGGCAATGAGCAGTTCTTC.

The V call is TRBV6-5, the J call TRBJ2-1; 14 bases line up with TRBD2. The CDR3 extends over 14 amino acids. The germline CDR1 and CDR2 sequences are MNHEY and SVGAGI. The ends lost 7 bases at V and 7 bases at J; junction bases unmatched: 3. CDR3 in amino acids: CASTGTSGGNEQFF. The CDR3 DNA follows: TGTGCCAGCACCGGGACTAGCGGGGGAAATGAGCAGTTCTTC.

The chain links TRBV29-1 to TRBJ2-3; no clear D gene. Germline CDR1 reads SQVTM; CDR2 reads ANQGSEA. The CDR3 length is 11 residues. This chain's CDR3 is CSGILVDTQYF. The CDR3, as DNA: TGCAGTGGAATTCTAGTGGATACGCAGTATTTT.

The V and J genes are TRBV12-5 and TRBJ1-1, with D perhaps TRBD1 (6 bases). Germline V gene data show CDR1 as LGHNT and CDR2 as FRNRAP. The CDR3 consists of 14 residues. V was pared by 4 bases and J by 5 bases, with 14 bases between. CDR3 sequence (DNA): TGTGCTAGTGGTTCCGAACAGGGTAATACTGAAGCTTTCTTT. Residues: CASGSEQGNTEAFF.